This record concerns one TCR beta chain sequence. The data stem from a study of blood T cell repertoires in COVID-19. At the level of the study: Recovered participants had two consecutive negative NP/OP PCR tests, healthcare professional clearance, or symptom resolution. In each case, the material was cDNA or gDNA derived from T cells, B-cell-depleted T cells, or PBMCs. The United States, Italy and Spain supplied acute and convalescent COVID-19 samples.

Per the original methods: Scientists estimated how many nucleated cells there were by amplifying reference gene primers. Produced via immunoSEQ multiplex PCR; TCRdb's table is partial and in-frame only. V, J and clone size are taken as reported in that table, and D and trimming were inferred from the DNA itself. The top ten hold over 2% of the sample, which has hundreds of thousands of clones, more than 70% seen once. The TCR originated in a woman in her sixties in a cohort exposed to, infected with or recovered from COVID-19 (not recorded which). The sequencing input was PBMCs or T cells enriched from blood (not recorded which).

The CDR3 reads CASSWTATSTDTQYF. CDR3 in DNA: TGTGCCAGCAGCTGGACAGCTACTAGCACAGATACGCAGTATTTT. The rearrangement links TRBV5-4 to TRBJ2-3; perhaps TRBD1 as D (6 bases). Trimming left V 3 bases short and J 0 bases short, with 11 bases between. This CDR3 spans 15 amino acids. From germline, CDR1 is SGHNT and CDR2 YYREEE (reference sequence).